The 25 T cell receptor beta chains below come from one sample, sequenced in a study of blood T cell repertoires in COVID-19. The repertoire was sequenced with immunoSEQ multiplex PCR; TCRdb's copy has only in-frame clones and lacks some. The sample consists of roughly 200,000 clones, about 93% of them appearing once. Sequences were obtained from peripheral blood. The origin of the receptors is a man aged 25-40 years with COVID-19, enrolled during active disease.

This clone has only a few counts. The chain has TRBV6-7 and TRBJ1-4; a possible D gene is TRBD1 (5 bases). TRBV6-7 qualifies as an ORF whose function is uncertain. Between the trimmed V and J ends, which lost 6 bases and 8 bases, there was a span of 16 bases. The CDR3 length is 14 residues. CDR3 bases: TGTGCCAGCAGACATCCAGGGATTCGAGAAAAACTGTTTTTT. Its translation is CASRHPGIREKLFF.

This clone was observed a single time. V and J are TRBV5-1 and TRBJ2-2; D may be TRBD1 (5 bases). The CDR3 has 14 residues. Per germline, CDR1 SGHRS and CDR2 YFSETQ. V shed 4 bases and J shed 7 bases, with 14 bases lying between them. The CDR3: CASSRTRASGELFF. The CDR3 nucleotides read TGCGCCAGCAGCAGGACCAGGGCGAGCGGGGAGCTGTTTTTT.

The rearrangement joins TRBV6-1 to TRBJ2-7; no firm D call. V shed 6 bases and J shed 3 bases, with 12 bases lying between them. Germline V gene sequence: CDR1 MNHNS, CDR2 SASEGT. The CDR3 sequence is 13 residues long. CDR3 protein: CASRPRRVYEQYF. The CDR3 bases are TGTGCCAGCAGACCTAGACGAGTCTACGAGCAGTACTTC.

CDR3 in DNA: TGTGCCAGCAGCCCCGGGACACCCAATTCACCCCTCCACTTT. This gives the protein CASSPGTPNSPLHF. This chain joins TRBV3-1 (or the pseudogene TRBV3-2) and TRBJ1-6; TRBD1 might be the D (6 bases). CDR1 is LGHDT, CDR2 YNNKEL, per germline (reference sequence). V lost 4 bases to trimming and J lost 7 bases, with 11 bases between them. This CDR3 region has 14 residues.

J is TRBJ1-2 and V is TRBV5-5; TRBD1 agrees at 8 bases. J gave up 4 bases and V 0 bases, and 20 bases lay outside the gene matches. CDR1 and CDR2 (germline): SGHKS, YYEKEE (reference sequence). CDR3 size: 20 residues. CDR3 region: CASSLDSSGMPDRDGYGYTF. The DNA of the CDR3 is TGTGCCAGCAGCTTGGATAGTTCCGGGATGCCGGACAGGGATGGCTATGGCTACACCTTC.

The rearrangement links TRBV6-1 to TRBJ1-2; possible D gene TRBD1, 5 bases. The length of the CDR3 is 14 residues. Germline CDR1 and CDR2: MNHNS and SASEGT. V was shortened by 0 bases and J by 5 bases, with 10 bases between the two germline ends. The CDR3 reads CASSEALQGYGYTF. The CDR3 bases are TGTGCCAGCAGTGAAGCGCTTCAGGGTTATGGCTACACCTTC.

The V call is TRBV6-4, the J call TRBJ1-2; D possibly corresponds to TRBD1 (5 bases). The CDR3 covers 13 residues. V lost 4 bases and J lost 6, with 12 bases in between. Germline CDR1 MRHNA, CDR2 SNTAGT. The DNA of the CDR3 is TGTGCCAGCAGTGGGGGCCACAAGGATGGCTACACCTTC. It yields the protein CASSGGHKDGYTF.

The gene calls are TRBV7-9 and TRBJ2-1, with D hard to call. This CDR3 is built from 14 residues. V was shortened by 0 bases and J by 10 bases, with 13 bases between the two germline ends. Germline V gene sequence: CDR1 SEHNR, CDR2 FQNEAQ (reference sequence). CDR3 DNA sequence: TGTGCCAGCAGCTTAGCAAGCCCCCACCGAGAGCAGTTCTTC. This gives the protein CASSLASPHREQFF.

In DNA, the CDR3 is TGTGCCAGTAGTATTGTATCCTATTGGACCGGGGATCAGCCCCAGCATTTT. Its protein product is CASSIVSYWTGDQPQHF. The rearrangement joins TRBV19 to TRBJ1-5; D unclear. The CDR3 has 17 residues. Looked up from germline, CDR1 is LNHDA and CDR2 is SQIVND (reference sequence). V lost 3 bases to trimming and J lost 5 bases, with 20 bases between them.

The chain joins TRBV30 to TRBJ1-1, with 7 bases identical to TRBD1. The germline V gene has CDR1 GTSNPN and CDR2 SVGIG (reference sequence). This CDR3 region has 13 residues. With V trimmed by 2 bases and J by 7 bases, 7 bases remained unmatched. CDR3 in amino acids: CAWSYLRDSEAFF. Here the CDR3 DNA reads TGTGCCTGGAGTTACCTCCGGGACAGTGAAGCTTTCTTT. The full variable domain, completed using reference TRBV30 and TRBJ1-1, is SQTIHQWPATLVQPVGSPLSLECTVEGTSNPNLYWYRQAAGRGLQLLFYSVGIGQISSEVPQNLSASRPQDRQFILSSKKLLLSDSGFYLCAWSYLRDSEAFFGQGTRLTVV.

This chain connects TRBV19 to TRBJ1-5; TRBD1 agrees at 9 bases. The CDR3 length is 15 residues. CDR1 LNHDA and CDR2 SQIVND come from the germline V gene (reference sequence). V gave up 4 bases and J gave up 7 bases; unmatched junction bases: 8. Written as DNA, the CDR3 is TGTGCCAGTAGTACCATGACAGGGGGTCAACAGCCCCAGCATTTT. Residues: CASSTMTGGQQPQHF. The full variable domain, in which reference TRBV19 and TRBJ1-5 provide the parts outside the CDR3, is DGGITQSPKYLFRKEGQNVTLSCEQNLNHDAMYWYRQDPGQGLRLIYYSQIVNDFQKGDIAEGYSVSREKKESFPLTVTSAQKNPTAFYLCASSTMTGGQQPQHFGDGTRLSIL.

This clone was observed a single time. The rearrangement links TRBV4-1 to TRBJ2-1, with 8 nucleotides matching TRBD2. Trimming took 1 base from V and 0 from J; bases not matched to a gene: 5. The CDR3 loop spans 17 amino acids. The germline gives CDR1 MGHRA, CDR2 YSYEKL. The CDR3 region has the DNA TGCGCCAGCAGCCAAGTACTACTAGCGGTCTCCTACAATGAGCAGTTCTTC. Its translation: CASSQVLLAVSYNEQFF.

V usage is TRBV19 and J usage is TRBJ2-5; TRBD1 matches at 9 bases. The germline gives CDR1 LNHDA, CDR2 SQIVND (reference sequence). The length of the CDR3 is 14 residues. V dropped 6 bases and J dropped 0; count of bases not matched to a gene: 2. The CDR3 sequence: CASRRDRDQETQYF. For the CDR3, the DNA is TGTGCCAGTAGACGGGACAGGGACCAAGAGACCCAGTACTTC. The variable domain in full, with the rest retrieved from reference TRBV19 and TRBJ2-5, is DGGITQSPKYLFRKEGQNVTLSCEQNLNHDAMYWYRQDPGQGLRLIYYSQIVNDFQKGDIAEGYSVSREKKESFPLTVTSAQKNPTAFYLCASRRDRDQETQYFGPGTRLLVL.

The genes are TRBV6-5 and TRBJ2-3; TRBD1 is a possible D gene (7 bases). The CDR3 has 14 residues. The germline V gene has CDR1 MNHEY and CDR2 SVGAGI. V was clipped by 10 bases and J by 0 bases, with 14 bases between them. The CDR3 DNA sequence: TGTGCCACAGGGGGGCGGGGCAGCACAGATACGCAGTATTTT. Its protein is CATGGRGSTDTQYF.

The rearrangement uses TRBV13 and TRBJ2-7, with 7 bases aligning to TRBD1. The ends lost 2 bases at V and 2 bases at J; junction bases unmatched: 3. This CDR3 region has 14 residues. The germline CDR1 and CDR2 sequences are PRHDT and FYEKMQ (reference sequence). The CDR3 DNA reads TGTGCCAGCAGCTTAAAGGGACAGCCCTACGAGCAGTACTTC. Amino acid sequence: CASSLKGQPYEQYF. The entire variable domain, with the rest obtained from reference TRBV13 and TRBJ2-7, is as follows: AAGVIQSPRHLIKEKRETATLKCYPIPRHDTVYWYQQGPGQDPQFLISFYEKMQSDKGSIPDRFSAQQFSDYHSELNMSSLELGDSALYFCASSLKGQPYEQYFGPGTRLTVT.

V usage is TRBV2 and J usage is TRBJ1-4; 7 nucleotides match TRBD1. The V gene end was trimmed by 10 bases and the J gene end by 5 bases; junction bases not matched to a gene: 7. Germline loops: CDR1 SNHLY, CDR2 FYNNEI. The CDR3 spans 13 residues. The CDR3 spells CATKGQPNEKLFF. In nucleotides, the CDR3 is TGTGCCACCAAGGGACAGCCCAATGAAAAACTGTTTTTT.

The chain recombines TRBV6-5 with TRBJ2-1; tentatively, D is TRBD1 (6 bases). CDR3 length: 12 amino acids. V was shortened by 8 bases and J by 11 bases, with 16 bases between the two germline ends. Germline CDR1 and CDR2: MNHEY and SVGAGI. CDR3 amino acids: CASGDISLQQFF. In DNA, the CDR3 is TGTGCCAGCGGGGACATAAGTTTGCAGCAGTTCTTC.

This rearrangement joins TRBV23-1 to TRBJ1-2, with 8 positions matching TRBD1. TRBV23-1 is known as an ORF, though its function is uncertain. This CDR3 comprises 24 residues. The V and J ends lost 0 bases and 0 bases, in that order; junction bases with no gene match: 27. The CDR3 nucleotides read TGCGCCAGCAGTCAATCGGAAACGGGACGAACTTCGTATGGACAGGGACCTCCTAACTATGGCTACACCTTC. Translated: CASSQSETGRTSYGQGPPNYGYTF.

V is TRBV27 and J is TRBJ1-5; 7 nucleotides match TRBD1. The CDR3 sequence is 18 residues long. Per germline, CDR1 MNHEY and CDR2 SMNVEV (reference sequence). The junction had 11 bases not matched to a gene; V was cut back by 3 bases and J by 0 bases. CDR3 sequence: CASSFSGTALYSNQPQHF. The CDR3, as DNA: TGTGCCAGCAGTTTCTCCGGGACAGCTCTATATAGCAATCAGCCCCAGCATTTT.

The chain links TRBV9 to TRBJ2-7; TRBD1 agrees at 11 bases. After removal of 3 bases from V and 3 bases from J, the junction contained 2 bases not matched to a gene. Germline loops: CDR1 SGDLS, CDR2 YYNGEE. The CDR3 runs to 14 residues. The CDR3 here is CASSAGTGGYEQYF. The CDR3 nucleotides are TGTGCCAGCAGCGCCGGGACAGGGGGCTACGAGCAGTACTTC.

CDR3 DNA: TGTGCCAGCAGCCAAGACAGGGGACGCTTGCAAGAGACCCAGTACTTC. Its translation is CASSQDRGRLQETQYF. The rearrangement joins TRBV5-5 to TRBJ2-5, with 8 bases fitting TRBD1. CDR1 is SGHKS and CDR2 is YYEKEE in the germline V gene (reference sequence). The junction had 10 bases not matched to a gene; V was cut back by 4 bases and J by 2 bases. This CDR3 is built from 16 residues.

V usage is TRBV6-5 and J usage is TRBJ2-7; 7 bases are a match to TRBD2. The CDR3 contains 12 residues. The germline CDR1 and CDR2 sequences are MNHEY and SVGAGI. V shed 6 bases, J shed 3 bases, and the junction held 2 bases outside the gene matches. CDR3 residues: CASSGLVYEQYF. The CDR3, as DNA: TGTGCCAGCAGCGGACTAGTCTACGAGCAGTACTTC.

V and J are TRBV7-9 and TRBJ1-3; D call uncertain. CDR1 is SEHNR and CDR2 is FQNEAQ in the germline V gene (reference sequence). V shed 0 bases and J shed 4 bases, with 10 bases lying between them. This CDR3 comprises 15 residues. The CDR3 sequence: CASSLAVRVGNTIYF. The CDR3, as DNA: TGTGCCAGCAGCTTAGCTGTCCGGGTCGGAAACACCATATATTTT.

This chain uses TRBV11-1 with TRBJ1-1; unclear D gene. The length of the CDR3 is 13 residues. The germline V gene has CDR1 SGHAT and CDR2 FQDESV (reference sequence). V shed 6 bases and J shed 2 bases, with 10 bases lying between them. The DNA for the CDR3 is TGTGCCAGCAGAGTGGCCCCCAACACTGAAGCTTTCTTT. Its protein product is CASRVAPNTEAFF.

The chain's CDR3 is CASSEALGAYNEQFF. In DNA, the CDR3 is TGTGCCAGCAGTGAAGCGCTTGGAGCCTACAATGAGCAGTTCTTC. The chain joins TRBV6-1 to TRBJ2-1; no firm D call. Trimming took off 0 bases at V and 2 bases at J, with 8 bases between the two ends. The germline gives CDR1 MNHNS, CDR2 SASEGT. The CDR3 has 15 amino acids.